The next 21 T cell receptor beta chains were all read from a single sample in a study of STAT5B mutations in CD4+ large granular lymphocyte leukemia. Measured with immunoSEQ multiplex PCR; TCRdb has only the in-frame clones, and not every one. The sample holds over 25,000 clones; less than 75% are singletons and the top ten take roughly 2%. The material sequenced was CD4+ T cells from blood buffy coats. Source of these receptors: a human donor in good health.

This clone was detected a few times. The chain links TRBV18 to TRBJ1-2, with D hard to call. The germline V gene has CDR1 KGHSH and CDR2 LQKENI. V was pared by 3 bases and J by 8 bases, with 16 bases between. This CDR3 is 14 amino acids long. The CDR3 sequence: CASSPVRQAGGYTF. For the CDR3, the DNA is TGTGCCAGCTCACCCGTCCGGCAGGCGGGCGGCTACACCTTC.

This clone was counted a few times. The chain uses TRBV5-1 and TRBJ1-1, with D maybe TRBD1 (5 bases). V lost 2 bases and J 7 bases, leaving 12 bases between the germline ends. CDR1 is SGHRS, CDR2 YFSETQ, per germline. This CDR3 has 13 amino acids. CDR3 DNA sequence: TGCGCCAGCAGCTTACCAGGGTGGAATGAAGCTTTCTTT. Translated: CASSLPGWNEAFF.

In DNA, the CDR3 is TGCAGCGTTGTCCGGGACAGGGAGATGTTCGGAAACATTCAGTACTTC. Translation: CSVVRDREMFGNIQYF. J is TRBJ2-4 and V is TRBV29-1; 9 bases map to TRBD1. In germline, CDR1 is SQVTM, CDR2 ANQGSEA. The CDR3 extends over 16 amino acids. Trimming at V came to 4 bases and at J to 6 bases, leaving 13 bases not matched to a gene. Using reference TRBV29-1 and TRBJ2-4 for the parts outside the CDR3, the full variable domain is SAVISQKPSRDICQRGTSLTIQCQVDSQVTMMFWYRQQPGQSLTLIATANQGSEATYESGFVIDKFPISRPNLTFSTLTVSNMSPEDSSIYLCSVVRDREMFGNIQYFGAGTRLSVL.

Written as DNA, the CDR3 is TGCGCCAGCAGTGAGCTGCAAGGCGGCGATCAGCCCCAGCATTTT. Protein: CASSELQGGDQPQHF. The chain employs TRBV10-2 and TRBJ1-5; D gene unclear. V was pared by 2 bases and J by 5 bases, with 13 bases between. This CDR3 has 15 amino acids. CDR1 WSHSY and CDR2 SAAADI come from the germline V gene.

The chain employs TRBV5-6 and TRBJ1-5, with 9 bases that match TRBD1. V was pared by 4 bases and J by 6 bases, with 8 bases of the junction left unmatched. The CDR3 is 15 amino acids. Germline V gives CDR1 SGHDT, CDR2 YYEEEE. CDR3 protein: CASSGGTGRSQPQHF. The CDR3 bases are TGTGCCAGCAGCGGCGGGACAGGGAGGTCTCAGCCCCAGCATTTT.

The genes are TRBV4-3 and TRBJ2-6; D unresolved. The CDR3 has 16 residues. The germline V gene has CDR1 LGHNA and CDR2 YSLEER. V lost 5 bases, J lost 0 bases, and 11 bases lay in between. CDR3 protein: CASSSRFSSGANVLTF. The CDR3 DNA reads as TGCGCCAGCAGCTCGCGGTTCAGCTCTGGGGCCAACGTCCTGACTTTC.

The chain recombines TRBV6-5 with TRBJ2-7; TRBD2 is a possible D gene (7 bases). Trimming took 9 bases from V and 3 from J, leaving 15 bases between them. Germline loops: CDR1 MNHEY, CDR2 SVGAGI. The CDR3 has 13 residues. The CDR3 region is CASRKGGYYEQYF. Written as DNA, the CDR3 is TGTGCCAGTAGGAAGGGGGGGTACTACGAGCAGTACTTC.

This clone has only one observation. The chain couples TRBV4-2 to TRBJ2-1, with 10 bases matching TRBD1. CDR1 is LGHNA, CDR2 YNFKEQ, per germline. With V trimmed by 0 bases and J by 0 bases, 11 bases remained unmatched. This CDR3 is 20 amino acids long. CDR3 sequence (DNA): TGTGCCAGCAGCCAAGATTTAGGGACAGGGGCGGGAAGCTCCTACAATGAGCAGTTCTTC. This translates into CASSQDLGTGAGSSYNEQFF.

This clone was counted once. The chain is built from TRBV12-2 and TRBJ1-4. TRBV12-2 is a pseudogene. This CDR3 is built from 17 residues. The CDR3: CASPSWKNLEASGKLFF. CDR3 sequence (DNA): TGTGCAAGCCCCTCGTGGAAAAATTTGGAGGCCTCCGGAAAACTGTTTTTT.

The CDR3 loop is CASSESRGPPMTQYF. As DNA, the CDR3 is TGTGCCAGCAGTGAGTCCCGGGGTCCCCCTATGACCCAGTACTTC. The rearrangement joins TRBV6-1 to TRBJ2-5; tentatively, D is TRBD2 (5 bases). The length of the CDR3 is 15 residues. Germline values: CDR1 MNHNS, CDR2 SASEGT. With 3 bases removed from V and 7 bases from J, the gap between germline ends came to 18 bases.

V usage is TRBV19 and J usage is TRBJ2-6; 8 nucleotides line up with TRBD2. J lost 3 bases, V lost 2 bases, and 6 bases had no gene match. CDR1 is LNHDA, CDR2 SQIVND, per germline (reference sequence). This CDR3 is built from 17 residues. CDR3: CASSISGGAFGANVLTF. The CDR3 DNA reads TGTGCCAGTAGTATATCCGGGGGGGCCTTTGGGGCCAACGTCCTGACTTTC. Drawing the rest from reference TRBV19 and TRBJ2-6, the complete variable domain is DGGITQSPKYLFRKEGQNVTLSCEQNLNHDAMYWYRQDPGQGLRLIYYSQIVNDFQKGDIAEGYSVSREKKESFPLTVTSAQKNPTAFYLCASSISGGAFGANVLTFGAGSRLTVL.

This sequence joins TRBV5-5 and TRBJ1-5, with D maybe TRBD1 (5 bases). This CDR3 has 14 residues. Trimming took 3 bases from V and 1 from J, leaving 8 bases between them. Germline-derived CDR1 and CDR2 are SGHKS and YYEKEE (reference sequence). The CDR3 loop reads CASSSGTSNQPQHF. In DNA form, the CDR3 reads TGTGCCAGCAGCTCCGGGACCAGCAATCAGCCCCAGCATTTT.

The rearrangement uses TRBV6-1 and TRBJ2-5, with 8 positions matching TRBD2. Looked up from germline, CDR1 is MNHNS and CDR2 is SASEGT. With 6 bases clipped from V and 2 bases from J, the junction kept 8 bases outside the gene matches. The CDR3 runs 15 residues. The CDR3 protein is CASRRRTSPQETQYF. The CDR3 bases are TGTGCCAGCAGGCGGAGGACTAGCCCTCAAGAGACCCAGTACTTC.

The V call is TRBV19, the J call TRBJ1-1, with 7 bases identical to TRBD1. The CDR3 is 17 amino acids. The junction had 11 bases not matched to a gene; V was cut back by 3 bases and J by 1 base. Germline V CDR1 and CDR2: LNHDA, SQIVND (reference sequence). The CDR3 coding sequence is TGTGCCAGTAGTATTCTACCGGGACAGATACGGAACACTGAAGCTTTCTTT. Translating gives CASSILPGQIRNTEAFF.

The V gene is TRBV10-3, the J gene TRBJ2-1; 7 nucleotides match TRBD1. V lost 7 bases, J lost 6 bases, and 12 bases stayed unmatched. Germline loops: CDR1 ENHRY, CDR2 SYGVKD. CDR3 length equals 15 residues. Written as DNA, the CDR3 is TGTGCCATCAATCCGGGACAGAGTCTGGGCAATGAGCAGTTCTTC. Translating gives CAINPGQSLGNEQFF.

V and J are TRBV19 and TRBJ1-2; TRBD1 matches at 9 bases. The CDR3 loop spans 13 amino acids. Germline V lookup: CDR1 LNHDA, CDR2 SQIVND (reference sequence). V dropped 5 bases and J dropped 7; count of bases not matched to a gene: 5. The CDR3 DNA sequence: TGTGCCAGTAGTGCCGGGACAGGGACTGGCTACACCTTC. It yields the protein CASSAGTGTGYTF.

This chain links TRBV5-1 with TRBJ1-2; possible D gene TRBD1, 5 bases. V dropped 0 bases and J dropped 5 bases, with 17 bases sitting between them. The germline gives CDR1 SGHRS, CDR2 YFSETQ. CDR3 size: 16 residues. CDR3 DNA: TGCGCCAGCAGCTTGGCGGGAGACGGGGACGTTTATGGCTACACCTTC. This translates into CASSLAGDGDVYGYTF.

The chain carries TRBV10-3 and TRBJ1-1; D call uncertain. This CDR3 has 14 amino acids. The V end was cut by 11 bases, the J end by 0 bases, with 16 bases between. CDR1 is ENHRY, CDR2 SYGVKD, per germline. CDR3 coding DNA: TGTGCCGCCAAACCAGGAACCATGAACACTGAAGCTTTCTTT. Its protein is CAAKPGTMNTEAFF.

This clone was counted a few times. The chain joins TRBV6-1 to TRBJ1-5; D unclear. The CDR3 loop spans 13 amino acids. Germline CDR1 and CDR2: MNHNS and SASEGT. V lost 6 bases, J lost 3 bases, and 9 bases lay in between. The CDR3 region has the DNA TGTGCCAGCAGGAATCAGCCCAATCAGCCCCAGCATTTT. It specifies CASRNQPNQPQHF.

This chain joins TRBV12-5 and TRBJ2-5; D is ambiguous. This CDR3 contains 13 residues. CDR1 is LGHNT and CDR2 is FRNRAP in the germline V gene. Between the trimmed V and J ends, which lost 3 bases and 2 bases, there was a span of 7 bases. The DNA for the CDR3 is TGTGCTAGTGGTTTCTTGGAGCAAGAGACCCAGTACTTC. The encoded protein is CASGFLEQETQYF.

The CDR3 region has the DNA TGCGCCAGCAGCCGGACACAACAACTAGCGGGGACCGCCGGGGAGCTGTTTTTT. Protein sequence: CASSRTQQLAGTAGELFF. This chain links TRBV5-1 with TRBJ2-2, with 10 bases identical to TRBD2. CDR1 SGHRS and CDR2 YFSETQ come from the germline V gene. The CDR3 is 18 amino acids. Losses at the gene ends were 4 bases for V and 6 bases for J; bases not matched to a gene: 15.